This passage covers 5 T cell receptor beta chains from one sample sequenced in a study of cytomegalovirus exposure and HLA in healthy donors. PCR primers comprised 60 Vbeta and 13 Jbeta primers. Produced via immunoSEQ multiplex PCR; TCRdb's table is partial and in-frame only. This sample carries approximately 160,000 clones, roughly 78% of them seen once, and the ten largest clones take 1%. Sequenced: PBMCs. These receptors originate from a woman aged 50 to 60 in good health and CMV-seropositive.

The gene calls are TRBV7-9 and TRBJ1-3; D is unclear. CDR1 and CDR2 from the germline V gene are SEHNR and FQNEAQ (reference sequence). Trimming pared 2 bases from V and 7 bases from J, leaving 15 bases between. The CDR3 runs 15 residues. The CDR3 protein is CASSLTPTLRNTIYF. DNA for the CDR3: TGTGCCAGCAGCTTAACGCCGACCCTCAGGAACACCATATATTTT.

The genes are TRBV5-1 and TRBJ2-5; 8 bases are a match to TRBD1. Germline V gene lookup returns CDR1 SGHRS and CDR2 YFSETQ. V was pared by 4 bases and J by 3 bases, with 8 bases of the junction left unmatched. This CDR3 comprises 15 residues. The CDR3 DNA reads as TGCGCCAGCAGCCCTGGGGTGACAGGGGAAGAGACCCAGTACTTC. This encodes CASSPGVTGEETQYF.

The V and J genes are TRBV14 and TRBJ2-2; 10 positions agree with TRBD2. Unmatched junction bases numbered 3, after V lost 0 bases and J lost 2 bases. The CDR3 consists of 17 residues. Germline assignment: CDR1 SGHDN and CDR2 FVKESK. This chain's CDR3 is CASSQDPSGGNTGELFF. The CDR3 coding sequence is TGTGCCAGCAGCCAAGATCCTAGCGGGGGCAACACCGGGGAGCTGTTTTTT.

CDR3 residues: CASSLPGTDEKLFF. CDR3 nucleotide sequence: TGTGCCAGCAGTTTACCAGGGACTGACGAAAAACTGTTTTTT. The genes are TRBV6-5 and TRBJ1-4; a possible D gene is TRBD1 (5 bases). The ends were cut back, 4 bases at V and 8 bases at J, with 14 bases in the middle. Germline V CDR1 and CDR2: MNHEY, SVGAGI. This CDR3 comprises 14 residues.

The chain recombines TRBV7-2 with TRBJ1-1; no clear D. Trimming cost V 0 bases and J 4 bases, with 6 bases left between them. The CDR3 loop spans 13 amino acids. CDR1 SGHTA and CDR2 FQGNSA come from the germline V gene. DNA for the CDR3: TGTGCCAGCAGCTTAGCGGAGGTCACTGAAGCTTTCTTT. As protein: CASSLAEVTEAFF.